Below, 3 T cell receptor beta chains from the same sample are listed, as sequenced in a study of T cells after yellow fever vaccination. MiXCR, run by TCRdb on the 5' RACE reads, gives a single entry per CDR3 protein. The table shows about 160,000 distinct CDR3 sequences, with roughly 9% occurring only once. Sequences were derived from CD8+ T cells sorted from PBMCs, sampled 45 days after the yellow fever booster vaccination. The receptor source for this set is a man younger than 30 who received the YFV17D yellow fever vaccine.

The genes are TRBV5-1 and TRBJ2-3; D might be TRBD1 (6 bases). CDR3 length: 16 amino acids. V was shortened by 4 bases and J by 1 base, with 16 bases between the two germline ends. Germline-derived CDR1 and CDR2 are SGHRS and YFSETQ. The chain's CDR3 is CASSIHRVLGTDTQYF. As DNA, the CDR3 is TGCGCCAGCAGCATTCACAGGGTTTTGGGCACAGATACGCAGTATTTT.

This clonotype was counted between two and nine times. V gene TRBV7-8 combines with J gene TRBJ2-3; D may be TRBD2 (5 bases). The germline V gene has CDR1 SGHVS and CDR2 FQNEAQ. The germline V and J ends were trimmed by 1 base and 2 bases, with 13 bases remaining between them. CDR3 size: 16 residues. For the CDR3, the DNA is TGTGCCAGCAGCTTAGGTGTGCTAGCTACCACAGATACGCAGTATTTT. Its protein product is CASSLGVLATTDTQYF.

V and J are TRBV5-8 and TRBJ2-5; D is unclear. V shed 1 base and J shed 2 bases, with 3 bases lying between them. The length of the CDR3 is 12 residues. The V gene's germline CDR1 is SGHTS and CDR2 YDEGEE. The CDR3 DNA follows: TGTGCCAGCAGCTTGCGACAAGAGACCCAGTACTTC. The encoded protein is CASSLRQETQYF.